Below, one T cell receptor beta chain is given with its context. The antigen is not known. The CDR3 sequence is 15 residues long. Germline loops: CDR1 LNHDA, CDR2 SQIVND (reference sequence). The V gene lost 3 bases and the J gene lost 1 base, with 10 bases spanning the gap. This record belongs to a study of T cell responses to AZD1222 COVID-19 vaccine. Broader study findings: Just a handful of AZD1222 recipients tested seropositive at baseline. Mostly white British, mostly female donors; authors suggested clonal diversity may be underestimated.

Data came from immunoSEQ multiplex PCR; TCRdb stores just in-frame clones and leaves some out. The data contain about 120,000 clones, 85% to 95% of them singletons. The specimen comprised peripheral blood, sampled on day 0 of AZD1222 vaccination. This chain joins TRBV19 and TRBJ2-4, with a tentative D call TRBD1 (6 bases). The receptor's source is an adult in good health. CDR3 sequence (DNA): TGTGCCAGTAGTATCCCCCAGGGGGCCAAAAACATTCAGTACTTC. Protein sequence: CASSIPQGAKNIQYF.